The clone carrying this T cell receptor beta chain was counted between two and nine times. Everyone who donated was a Caucasian adult who lived in Nashville, Tennessee. The sample comes from a study of shared clonotypes between healthy human individuals. What was sequenced on ten immunoSEQ deep assay plates was unsorted PBMC DNA. Libraries were prepared by immunoSEQ multiplex PCR; TCRdb keeps only in-frame clonotypes and omits some of them. Among about 490,000 clones listed, approximately 81% were seen once. The trim removed 2 bases at V and 4 bases at J, leaving 5 bases unmatched. Germline-derived CDR1 and CDR2 are SGHRS and YFSETQ. There are 16 residues in the CDR3.

V is TRBV5-1 and J is TRBJ2-2; 10 bases map to TRBD2. This receptor was taken from a woman in her thirties or forties in good health. Some clones in this sample may be carry-over from other donors' samples. Material: PBMCs. The CDR3 DNA sequence: TGCGCCAGCAGCTTACGGACTAGCGGAATCACCGGGGAGCTGTTTTTT. Translation gives CASSLRTSGITGELFF.